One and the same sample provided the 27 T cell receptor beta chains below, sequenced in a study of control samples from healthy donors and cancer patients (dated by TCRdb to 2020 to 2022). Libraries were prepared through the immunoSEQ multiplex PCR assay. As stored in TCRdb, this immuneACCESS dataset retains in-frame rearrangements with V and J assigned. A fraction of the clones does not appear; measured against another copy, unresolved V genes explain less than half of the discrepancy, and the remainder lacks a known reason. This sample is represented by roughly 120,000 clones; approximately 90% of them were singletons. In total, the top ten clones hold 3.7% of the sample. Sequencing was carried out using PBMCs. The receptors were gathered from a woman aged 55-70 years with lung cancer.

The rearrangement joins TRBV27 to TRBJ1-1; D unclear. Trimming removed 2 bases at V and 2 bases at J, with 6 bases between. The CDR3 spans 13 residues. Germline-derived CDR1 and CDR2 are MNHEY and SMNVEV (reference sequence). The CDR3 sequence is CASSLLANTEAFF. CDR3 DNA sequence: TGTGCCAGCAGTTTACTCGCCAACACTGAAGCTTTCTTT.

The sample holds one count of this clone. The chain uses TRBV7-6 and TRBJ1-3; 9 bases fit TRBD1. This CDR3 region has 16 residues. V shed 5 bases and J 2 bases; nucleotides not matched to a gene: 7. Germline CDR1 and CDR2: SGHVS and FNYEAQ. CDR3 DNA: TGTGCCAGCAGCCCGCTGGGACAGGGAGCTGGAAACACCATATATTTT. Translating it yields CASSPLGQGAGNTIYF.

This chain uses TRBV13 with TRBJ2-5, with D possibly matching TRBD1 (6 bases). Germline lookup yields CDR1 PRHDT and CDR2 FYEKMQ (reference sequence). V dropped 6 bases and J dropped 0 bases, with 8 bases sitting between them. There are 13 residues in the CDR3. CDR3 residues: CASRTGNQETQYF. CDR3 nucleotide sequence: TGTGCCAGCAGGACAGGTAACCAAGAGACCCAGTACTTC. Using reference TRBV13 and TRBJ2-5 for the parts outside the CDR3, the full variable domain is AAGVIQSPRHLIKEKRETATLKCYPIPRHDTVYWYQQGPGQDPQFLISFYEKMQSDKGSIPDRFSAQQFSDYHSELNMSSLELGDSALYFCASRTGNQETQYFGPGTRLLVL.

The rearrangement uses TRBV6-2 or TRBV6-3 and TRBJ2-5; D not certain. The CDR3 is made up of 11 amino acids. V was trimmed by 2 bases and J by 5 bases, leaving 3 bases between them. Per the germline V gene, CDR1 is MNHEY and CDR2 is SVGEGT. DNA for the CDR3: TGTGCCAGCAGTTACGTGGAGACCCAGTACTTC. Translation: CASSYVETQYF.

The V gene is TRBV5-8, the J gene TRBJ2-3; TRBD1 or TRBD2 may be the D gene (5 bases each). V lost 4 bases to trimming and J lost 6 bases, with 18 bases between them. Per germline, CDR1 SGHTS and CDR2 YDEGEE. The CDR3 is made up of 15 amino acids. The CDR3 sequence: CASSTTGAKRDTQYF. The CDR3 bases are TGTGCCAGCAGCACTACCGGGGCCAAAAGGGATACGCAGTATTTT.

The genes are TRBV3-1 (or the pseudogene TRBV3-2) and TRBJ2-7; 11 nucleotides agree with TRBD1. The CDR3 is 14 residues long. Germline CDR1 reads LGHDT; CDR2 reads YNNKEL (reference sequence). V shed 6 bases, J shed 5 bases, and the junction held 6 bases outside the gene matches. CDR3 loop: CASSPGQGVDEQYF. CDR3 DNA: TGTGCCAGCAGTCCGGGACAGGGGGTGGACGAGCAGTACTTC.

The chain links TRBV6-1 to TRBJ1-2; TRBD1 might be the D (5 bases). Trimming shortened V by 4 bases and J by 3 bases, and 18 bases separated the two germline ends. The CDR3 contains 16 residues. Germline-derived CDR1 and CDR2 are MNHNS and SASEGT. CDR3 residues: CASSGADQGVHYGYTF. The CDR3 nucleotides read TGTGCCAGCAGTGGGGCGGACCAGGGCGTTCACTATGGCTACACCTTC.

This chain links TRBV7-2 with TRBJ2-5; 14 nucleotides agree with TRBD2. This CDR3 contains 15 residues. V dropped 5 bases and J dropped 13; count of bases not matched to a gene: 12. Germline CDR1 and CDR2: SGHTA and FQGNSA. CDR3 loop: CASSPQGLAGGRLYF. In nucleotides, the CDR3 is TGTGCCAGCAGCCCCCAAGGACTAGCGGGAGGTCGATTGTACTTC.

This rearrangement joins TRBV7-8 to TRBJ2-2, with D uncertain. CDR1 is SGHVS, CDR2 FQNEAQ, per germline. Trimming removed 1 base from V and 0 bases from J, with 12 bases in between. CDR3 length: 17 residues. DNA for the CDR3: TGTGCCAGCAGCTTAGTGCGTCCCAGCGCGAACACCGGGGAGCTGTTTTTT. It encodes CASSLVRPSANTGELFF.

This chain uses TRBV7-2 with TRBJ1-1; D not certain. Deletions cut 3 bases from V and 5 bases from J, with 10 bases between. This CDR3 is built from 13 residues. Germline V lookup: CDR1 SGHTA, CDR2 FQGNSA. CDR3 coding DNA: TGTGCCAGCAGCTTTATGACCGCTACTGAAGCTTTCTTT. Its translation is CASSFMTATEAFF.

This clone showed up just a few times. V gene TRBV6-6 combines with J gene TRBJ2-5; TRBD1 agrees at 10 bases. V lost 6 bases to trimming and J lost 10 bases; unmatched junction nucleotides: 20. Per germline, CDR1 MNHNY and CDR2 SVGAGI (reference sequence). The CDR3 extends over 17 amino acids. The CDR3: CASSRAPGTGATFDQYF. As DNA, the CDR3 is TGTGCCAGCAGCCGAGCCCCCGGGACAGGGGCTACTTTCGACCAGTACTTC.

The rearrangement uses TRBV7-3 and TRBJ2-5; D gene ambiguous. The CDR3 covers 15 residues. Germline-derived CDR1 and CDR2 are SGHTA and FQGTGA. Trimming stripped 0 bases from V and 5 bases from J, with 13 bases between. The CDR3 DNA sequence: TGTGCCAGCAGCTTAACTGGCGGTTTGGGGGAGACCCAGTACTTC. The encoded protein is CASSLTGGLGETQYF. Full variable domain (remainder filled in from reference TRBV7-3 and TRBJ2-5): GAGVSQTPSNKVTEKGKYVELRCDPISGHTALYWYRQSLGQGPEFLIYFQGTGAADDSGLPNDRFFAVRPEGSVSTLKIQRTERGDSAVYLCASSLTGGLGETQYFGPGTRLLVL.

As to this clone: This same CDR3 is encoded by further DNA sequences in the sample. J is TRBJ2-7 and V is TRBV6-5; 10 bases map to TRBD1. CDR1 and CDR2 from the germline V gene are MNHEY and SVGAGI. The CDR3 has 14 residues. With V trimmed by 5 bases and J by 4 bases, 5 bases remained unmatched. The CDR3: CASSPGQGLYEQYF. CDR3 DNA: TGTGCCAGCAGTCCGGGACAGGGGCTGTACGAGCAGTACTTC.

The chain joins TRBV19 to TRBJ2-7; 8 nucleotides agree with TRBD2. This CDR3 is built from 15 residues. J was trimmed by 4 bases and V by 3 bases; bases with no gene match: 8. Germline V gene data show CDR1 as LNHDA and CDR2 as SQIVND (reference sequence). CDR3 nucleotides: TGTGCCAGTAGTATGGGCTCTAGCGGGTGGTACGAGCAGTACTTC. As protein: CASSMGSSGWYEQYF.

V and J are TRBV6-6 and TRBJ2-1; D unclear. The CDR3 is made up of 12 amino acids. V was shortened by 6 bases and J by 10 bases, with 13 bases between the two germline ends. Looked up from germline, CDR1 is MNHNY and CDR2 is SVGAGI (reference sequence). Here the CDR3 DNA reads TGTGCCAGCAGGACCGATGTCGGAGAGCAGTTCTTC. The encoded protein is CASRTDVGEQFF.

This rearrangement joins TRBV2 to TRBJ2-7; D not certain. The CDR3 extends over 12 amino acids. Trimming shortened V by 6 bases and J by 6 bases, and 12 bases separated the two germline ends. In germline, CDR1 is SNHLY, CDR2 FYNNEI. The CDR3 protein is CASRGVGLEQYF. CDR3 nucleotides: TGTGCCAGCAGGGGCGTCGGCCTCGAGCAGTACTTC.

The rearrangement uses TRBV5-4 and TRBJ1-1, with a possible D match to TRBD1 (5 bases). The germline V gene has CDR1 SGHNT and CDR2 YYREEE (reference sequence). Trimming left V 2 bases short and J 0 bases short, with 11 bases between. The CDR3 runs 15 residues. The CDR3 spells CASSFGRDMNTEAFF. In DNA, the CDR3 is TGTGCCAGCAGCTTCGGCAGGGATATGAACACTGAAGCTTTCTTT. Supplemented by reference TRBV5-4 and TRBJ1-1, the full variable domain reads ETGVTQSPTHLIKTRGQQVTLRCSSQSGHNTVSWYQQALGQGPQFIFQYYREEENGRGNFPPRFSGLQFPNYSSELNVNALELDDSALYLCASSFGRDMNTEAFFGQGTRLTVV.

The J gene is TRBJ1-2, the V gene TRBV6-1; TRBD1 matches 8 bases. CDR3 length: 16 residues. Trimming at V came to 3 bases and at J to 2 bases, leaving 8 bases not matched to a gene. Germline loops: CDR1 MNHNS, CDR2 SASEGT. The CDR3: CASSDEYRGRNYGYTF. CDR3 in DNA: TGTGCCAGCAGTGACGAATACAGGGGGAGGAACTATGGCTACACCTTC.

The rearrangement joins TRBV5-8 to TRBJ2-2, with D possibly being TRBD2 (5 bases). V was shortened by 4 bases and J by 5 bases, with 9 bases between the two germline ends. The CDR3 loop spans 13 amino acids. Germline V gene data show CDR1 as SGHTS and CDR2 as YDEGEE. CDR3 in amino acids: CASSRRRTGELFF. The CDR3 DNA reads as TGTGCCAGCAGCCGTAGGAGGACCGGGGAGCTGTTTTTT.

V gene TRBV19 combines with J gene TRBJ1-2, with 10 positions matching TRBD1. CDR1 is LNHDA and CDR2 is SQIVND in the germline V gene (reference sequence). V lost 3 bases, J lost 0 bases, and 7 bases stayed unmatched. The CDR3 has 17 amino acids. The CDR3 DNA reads TGTGCCAGTAGTATGAGGACAGGGGGGAGAGCTAACTATGGCTACACCTTC. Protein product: CASSMRTGGRANYGYTF.

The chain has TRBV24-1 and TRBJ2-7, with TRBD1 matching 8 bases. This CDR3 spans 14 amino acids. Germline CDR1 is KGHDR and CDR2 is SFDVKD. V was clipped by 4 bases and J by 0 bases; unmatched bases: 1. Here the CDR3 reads CATSETGVSYEQYF. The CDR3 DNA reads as TGTGCCACCAGTGAGACAGGGGTCTCCTACGAGCAGTACTTC.

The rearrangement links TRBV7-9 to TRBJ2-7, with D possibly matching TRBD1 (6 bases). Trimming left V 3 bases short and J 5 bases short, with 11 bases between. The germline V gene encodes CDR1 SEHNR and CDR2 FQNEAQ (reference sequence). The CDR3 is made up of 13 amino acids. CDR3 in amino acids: CASSFGQNNEQYF. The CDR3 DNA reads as TGTGCCAGCAGCTTTGGACAGAATAACGAGCAGTACTTC.

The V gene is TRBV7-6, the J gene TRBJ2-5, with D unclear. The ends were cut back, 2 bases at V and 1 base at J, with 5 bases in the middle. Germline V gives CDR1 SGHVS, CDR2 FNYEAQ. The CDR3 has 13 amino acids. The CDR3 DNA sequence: TGTGCCAGCAGCTTAACTATCCAAGAGACCCAGTACTTC. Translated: CASSLTIQETQYF. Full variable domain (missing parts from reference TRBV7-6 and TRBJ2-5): GAGVSQSPRYKVTKRGQDVALRCDPISGHVSLYWYRQALGQGPEFLTYFNYEAQQDKSGLPNDRFSAERPEGSISTLTIQRTEQRDSAMYRCASSLTIQETQYFGPGTRLLVL.

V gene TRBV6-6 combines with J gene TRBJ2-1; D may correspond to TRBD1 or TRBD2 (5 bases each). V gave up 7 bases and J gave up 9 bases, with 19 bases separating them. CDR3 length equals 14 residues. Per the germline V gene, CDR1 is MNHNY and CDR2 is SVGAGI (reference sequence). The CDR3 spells CASILGTRQSEQFF. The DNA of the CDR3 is TGTGCCAGCATTCTCGGGACCCGGCAAAGTGAGCAGTTCTTC.

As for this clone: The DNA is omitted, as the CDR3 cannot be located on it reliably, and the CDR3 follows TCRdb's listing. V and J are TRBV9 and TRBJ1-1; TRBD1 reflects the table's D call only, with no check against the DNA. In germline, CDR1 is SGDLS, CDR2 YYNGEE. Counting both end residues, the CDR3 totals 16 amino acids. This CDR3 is CASSVLSGQGNTEAFF.

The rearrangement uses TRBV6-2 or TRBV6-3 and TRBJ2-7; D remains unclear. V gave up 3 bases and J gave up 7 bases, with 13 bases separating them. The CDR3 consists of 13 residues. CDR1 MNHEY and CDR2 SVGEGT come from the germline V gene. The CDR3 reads CASSYDSLREQYF. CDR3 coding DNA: TGTGCCAGCAGTTATGATAGCCTGCGGGAGCAGTACTTC.

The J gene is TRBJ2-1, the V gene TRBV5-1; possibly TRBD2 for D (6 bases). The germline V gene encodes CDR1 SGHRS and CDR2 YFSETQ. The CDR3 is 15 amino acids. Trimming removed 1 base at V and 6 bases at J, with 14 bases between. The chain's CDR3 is CASSLMAGSGNEQFF. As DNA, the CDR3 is TGCGCCAGCAGCTTGATGGCGGGAAGCGGCAATGAGCAGTTCTTC.